The 31 T cell receptor beta chains listed next were all sequenced from one sample in a study of cytotoxic CD8 clonotypes in ibrutinib-treated CLL. Profiling relied on immunoSEQ multiplex PCR, and the TCRdb table lists in-frame clones only, not all of them. The top ten clones hold approximately 28% of a sample with about 140,000 clones, approximately 75% of them seen once. Specimen: PBMCs, collected after 12 months of ibrutinib treatment. The receptor source for this set is a human donor with chronic lymphocytic leukemia.

The chain employs TRBV5-6 and TRBJ2-3; D is ambiguous. The length of the CDR3 is 12 residues. V was shortened by 1 base and J by 0 bases, with 0 bases between the two germline ends. Germline values: CDR1 SGHDT, CDR2 YYEEEE. In nucleotides, the CDR3 is TGTGCCAGCAGCTTGAGCACAGATACGCAGTATTTT. As protein: CASSLSTDTQYF.

V and J are TRBV13 and TRBJ1-2; 10 bases fit TRBD1. The CDR3 has 16 amino acids. Trimming removed 0 bases from V and 3 bases from J; junction bases left unmatched: 4. Germline V lookup: CDR1 PRHDT, CDR2 FYEKMQ (reference sequence). The CDR3 nucleotides are TGTGCCAGCAGCTTAGGCCGGGACAGGGGCGACTATGGCTACACCTTC. Translated, it gives CASSLGRDRGDYGYTF.

In this sample, this clone turned up a few times. The CDR3 loop reads CASSGGASGKQPQHF. The CDR3 bases are TGTGCCAGCAGTGGGGGGGCTTCGGGTAAGCAGCCCCAGCATTTT. This chain joins TRBV27 and TRBJ1-5, with TRBD1 as a possible D gene (6 bases). The V gene's germline CDR1 is MNHEY and CDR2 SMNVEV (reference sequence). V lost 5 bases, J lost 7 bases, and 18 bases lay in between. This CDR3 is built from 15 residues.

CDR3 amino acids: CASSLEYDQETQYF. In DNA, the CDR3 is TGTGCCAGCAGCTTAGAATACGACCAAGAGACCCAGTACTTC. The chain recombines TRBV11-2 with TRBJ2-5; D remains ambiguous. V was pared by 0 bases and J by 0 bases, with 5 bases between. Per germline, CDR1 SGHAT and CDR2 FQNNGV. The CDR3 length is 14 residues.

The V call is TRBV12-5, the J call TRBJ1-5; D is perhaps TRBD1 (5 bases). CDR1 and CDR2 from the germline V gene are LGHNT and FRNRAP. With 0 bases removed from V and 0 bases from J, the gap between germline ends came to 12 bases. The CDR3 is 17 amino acids. The CDR3 is CASGLVAVGVSNQPQHF. The CDR3 region has the DNA TGTGCTAGTGGTTTGGTAGCGGTAGGGGTTAGCAATCAGCCCCAGCATTTT. Based on the CDR3 plus reference TRBV12-5 and TRBJ1-5, the full variable domain is DARVTQTPRHKVTEMGQEVTMRCQPILGHNTVFWYRQTMMQGLELLAYFRNRAPLDDSGMPKDRFSAEMPDATLATLKIQPSEPRDSAVYFCASGLVAVGVSNQPQHFGDGTRLSIL.

The chain links TRBV28 to TRBJ2-1; 11 bases align to TRBD2. This CDR3 has 16 amino acids. Trimming at V came to 2 bases and at J to 0 bases, leaving 0 bases not matched to a gene. Germline V gene lookup returns CDR1 MDHEN and CDR2 SYDVKM. The CDR3 DNA follows: TGTGCCAGCAGTTTAGGACTAGCGGGCTCCTACAATGAGCAGTTCTTC. Its translation: CASSLGLAGSYNEQFF.

The genes are TRBV5-4 and TRBJ2-1; 11 bases align to TRBD2. Germline loops: CDR1 SGHNT, CDR2 YYREEE (reference sequence). The CDR3 has 16 amino acids. V dropped 0 bases and J dropped 6; count of bases not matched to a gene: 5. CDR3: CASSLAVAGGTNEQFF. The CDR3 DNA reads as TGTGCCAGCAGCTTGGCCGTAGCGGGGGGGACCAATGAGCAGTTCTTC.

This clone was seen more than once but under ten times. The J gene is TRBJ2-2, the V gene TRBV19; TRBD1 matches at 9 bases. V lost 4 bases and J lost 4; bases outside the gene matches: 1. In germline, CDR1 is LNHDA, CDR2 SQIVND (reference sequence). This CDR3 is built from 14 residues. In DNA, the CDR3 is TGTGCCAGTAGTACGGACAGGGGCACCGGGGAGCTGTTTTTT. Encoded protein: CASSTDRGTGELFF. The full variable domain, completed using reference TRBV19 and TRBJ2-2, is DGGITQSPKYLFRKEGQNVTLSCEQNLNHDAMYWYRQDPGQGLRLIYYSQIVNDFQKGDIAEGYSVSREKKESFPLTVTSAQKNPTAFYLCASSTDRGTGELFFGEGSRLTVL.

The V call is TRBV9, the J call TRBJ1-1; D unclear. With 3 bases removed from V and 0 bases from J, the gap between germline ends came to 6 bases. The CDR3 has 13 residues. Germline CDR1 reads SGDLS; CDR2 reads YYNGEE. The CDR3 protein is CASSAPVNTEAFF. The CDR3 region has the DNA TGTGCCAGCAGCGCACCAGTGAACACTGAAGCTTTCTTT.

The chain combines TRBV6-5 with TRBJ2-7, with TRBD2 matching over 8 bases. J lost 4 bases, V lost 6 bases, and 5 bases had no gene match. CDR1 and CDR2 from the germline V gene are MNHEY and SVGAGI. This CDR3 is 13 amino acids long. The CDR3 region has the DNA TGTGCCAGCAGCCCAGCGGGAGAGTACGAGCAGTACTTC. This codes for CASSPAGEYEQYF.

The DNA of the CDR3 is TGTGCCTGGATGCCTTGGAGGGGCGCGTGGGACGAGCAGTACTTC. Its protein is CAWMPWRGAWDEQYF. The chain is built from TRBV30 and TRBJ2-7; tentatively, D is TRBD2 (6 bases). There are 15 residues in the CDR3. CDR1 is GTSNPN, CDR2 SVGIG, per germline (reference sequence). V shed 4 bases and J shed 5 bases, with 21 bases lying between them.

This chain uses TRBV11-2 with TRBJ1-4; D gene ambiguous. The CDR3 runs to 15 residues. CDR1 SGHAT and CDR2 FQNNGV come from the germline V gene. V was shortened by 5 bases and J by 0 bases, with 10 bases between the two germline ends. CDR3 sequence reads: CASSPHAATNEKLFF. In DNA, the CDR3 is TGTGCCAGCAGCCCCCACGCTGCAACTAATGAAAAACTGTTTTTT.

The chain links TRBV7-9 to TRBJ2-7, with a weak D call TRBD1 (6 bases). V was cut by 3 bases and J by 7 bases, with 28 bases left in between. CDR3 length: 18 amino acids. From germline, CDR1 is SEHNR and CDR2 FQNEAQ (reference sequence). CDR3 in DNA: TGTGCCAGCAGCTTGGCTCTTATCGGACAGCCATCCGTGGGGGAGCAGTACTTC. It specifies CASSLALIGQPSVGEQYF.

This sequence joins TRBV10-3 and TRBJ1-1; D is unresolved. CDR1 ENHRY and CDR2 SYGVKD come from the germline V gene. This CDR3 has 10 amino acids. Trimming removed 8 bases from V and 5 bases from J, with 6 bases in between. This CDR3 reads CAIGGTEAFF. The CDR3 DNA is TGTGCCATCGGAGGGACTGAAGCTTTCTTT.

The chain carries TRBV5-4 and TRBJ2-5; a weak D match, TRBD2 (6 bases). CDR1 SGHNT and CDR2 YYREEE come from the germline V gene (reference sequence). There are 14 residues in the CDR3. Trimming cost V 0 bases and J 2 bases, with 8 bases left between them. In nucleotides, the CDR3 is TGTGCCAGCAGCTTGGTGGGGGGTCAAGAGACCCAGTACTTC. Translating gives CASSLVGGQETQYF.

The CDR3 DNA sequence: TGTGCCAGCAGCCCCCGGGGGGACTACGAGCAGTACTTC. Translated: CASSPRGDYEQYF. J is TRBJ2-7 and V is TRBV7-2; TRBD2 matches 7 bases. J gave up 3 bases and V 5 bases, and 4 bases lay outside the gene matches. Germline V gives CDR1 SGHTA, CDR2 FQGNSA. The CDR3 extends over 13 amino acids.

The V and J genes are TRBV5-1 and TRBJ2-1; possible D gene TRBD1, 5 bases. Per germline, CDR1 SGHRS and CDR2 YFSETQ. V was trimmed by 3 bases and J by 2 bases, leaving 12 bases between them. CDR3 length: 15 amino acids. Here the CDR3 DNA reads TGCGCCAGCAGCTCCACAGGTGGTACCTACAATGAGCAGTTCTTC. Amino acid sequence: CASSSTGGTYNEQFF.

The chain uses TRBV7-3 and TRBJ2-1; no clear D gene. CDR3 length: 16 amino acids. V gave up 2 bases and J gave up 1 base, with 12 bases separating them. Germline values: CDR1 SGHTA, CDR2 FQGTGA. This CDR3 reads CASSLYVGGSYNEQFF. The CDR3 DNA reads as TGTGCCAGCAGCTTATATGTTGGCGGTTCCTACAATGAGCAGTTCTTC.

The chain combines TRBV6-5 with TRBJ2-2; possibly TRBD1 for D (6 bases). Per the germline V gene, CDR1 is MNHEY and CDR2 is SVGAGI. The V gene lost 5 bases and the J gene lost 8 bases, with 12 bases spanning the gap. The CDR3 length is 13 residues. The CDR3 sequence: CASSTQGPGELFF. The CDR3 DNA is TGTGCCAGCAGTACACAGGGTCCGGGGGAGCTGTTTTTT.

In this sample, this clone turned up a few times. The chain carries TRBV15 and TRBJ2-5, with 7 bases matching TRBD2. This CDR3 has 13 amino acids. V trimming: 2 bases; J trimming: 5 bases; junction bases outside the gene matches: 2. Germline CDR1 LNHNV, CDR2 YYDKDF (reference sequence). CDR3 sequence (DNA): TGTGCCACCAGCAGATTCGGGGGGGAGACCCAGTACTTC. It yields the protein CATSRFGGETQYF.

The table lists this clone with a count of one. The rearrangement links TRBV7-8 to TRBJ1-5, with D perhaps TRBD1 (5 bases). The germline CDR1 and CDR2 sequences are SGHVS and FQNEAQ. Trimming took off 4 bases at V and 5 bases at J, with 15 bases between the two ends. This CDR3 spans 15 amino acids. CDR3 sequence: CASSSPGGGDQPQHF. The CDR3 DNA reads as TGTGCCAGCAGCTCACCCGGCGGGGGGGATCAGCCCCAGCATTTT. The full variable domain, its missing parts supplied by reference TRBV7-8 and TRBJ1-5, is GAGVSQSPRYKVAKRGQDVALRCDPISGHVSLFWYQQALGQGPEFLTYFQNEAQLDKSGLPSDRFFAERPEGSVSTLKIQRTQQEDSAVYLCASSSPGGGDQPQHFGDGTRLSIL.

This chain links TRBV5-6 with TRBJ1-6; D is uncertain. CDR3 size: 17 residues. Germline values: CDR1 SGHDT, CDR2 YYEEEE. V gave up 0 bases and J gave up 0 bases, with 10 bases separating them. CDR3 in DNA: TGTGCCAGCAGCTTGGCCGGGGAGAGCTCCTATAATTCACCCCTCCACTTT. Its protein is CASSLAGESSYNSPLHF.

This clone was observed once. The V gene is TRBV28, the J gene TRBJ2-7; 15 nucleotides match TRBD2. The CDR3 is 16 amino acids. V gave up 3 bases and J gave up 5 bases; unmatched junction bases: 5. The germline gives CDR1 MDHEN, CDR2 SYDVKM. CDR3 sequence reads: CASSFLGTSGRNEQYF. CDR3 sequence (DNA): TGTGCCAGCAGTTTCCTTGGGACTAGCGGGAGGAACGAGCAGTACTTC. Supplemented by reference TRBV28 and TRBJ2-7, the full variable domain reads DVKVTQSSRYLVKRTGEKVFLECVQDMDHENMFWYRQDPGLGLRLIYFSYDVKMKEKGDIPEGYSVSREKKERFSLILESASTNQTSMYLCASSFLGTSGRNEQYFGPGTRLTVT.

The rearrangement links TRBV7-8 to TRBJ2-5; 9 bases fit TRBD2. Germline V gene sequence: CDR1 SGHVS, CDR2 FQNEAQ. J was trimmed by 4 bases and V by 5 bases; bases with no gene match: 5. This CDR3 contains 14 residues. The CDR3 DNA sequence: TGTGCCAGCAGCCTAAGACTAGCGGTAGAGACCCAGTACTTC. Translated: CASSLRLAVETQYF. Combining the CDR3 with reference TRBV7-8 and TRBJ2-5 gives the whole variable domain GAGVSQSPRYKVAKRGQDVALRCDPISGHVSLFWYQQALGQGPEFLTYFQNEAQLDKSGLPSDRFFAERPEGSVSTLKIQRTQQEDSAVYLCASSLRLAVETQYFGPGTRLLVL.

CDR3 sequence (DNA): TGTGCCAGCATCTTTGGCGTCTACCCCACAGATACGCAGTATTTT. Its translation: CASIFGVYPTDTQYF. The rearrangement links TRBV7-9 to TRBJ2-3; no clear D. CDR1 SEHNR and CDR2 FQNEAQ come from the germline V gene (reference sequence). The CDR3 runs 15 residues. The germline V and J ends were trimmed by 7 bases and 2 bases, with 16 bases remaining between them. The whole variable domain, remainder taken from reference TRBV7-9 and TRBJ2-3, is DTGVSQNPRHKITKRGQNVTFRCDPISEHNRLYWYRQTLGQGPEFLTYFQNEAQLEKSRLLSDRFSAERPKGSFSTLEIQRTEQGDSAMYLCASIFGVYPTDTQYFGPGTRLTVL.

The V gene is TRBV5-1, the J gene TRBJ1-1; D is perhaps TRBD1 (6 bases). Germline loops: CDR1 SGHRS, CDR2 YFSETQ. V was clipped by 3 bases and J by 0 bases, with 15 bases between them. This CDR3 comprises 16 residues. CDR3 in DNA: TGCGCCAGCAGCTCACTGACGACAGGAGTGAACACTGAAGCTTTCTTT. It specifies CASSSLTTGVNTEAFF. Using reference TRBV5-1 and TRBJ1-1 for the parts outside the CDR3, the full variable domain is KAGVTQTPRYLIKTRGQQVTLSCSPISGHRSVSWYQQTPGQGLQFLFEYFSETQRNKGNFPGRFSGRQFSNSRSEMNVSTLELGDSALYLCASSSLTTGVNTEAFFGQGTRLTVV.

The chain couples TRBV19 to TRBJ2-3; 9 nucleotides match TRBD2. The trim removed 3 bases at V and 2 bases at J, leaving 6 bases unmatched. The CDR3 has 16 residues. Germline CDR1 and CDR2: LNHDA and SQIVND (reference sequence). CDR3: CASSMLASGNTDTQYF. CDR3 nucleotide sequence: TGTGCCAGTAGTATGCTGGCTAGCGGGAACACAGATACGCAGTATTTT.

This chain connects TRBV6-5 to TRBJ1-3; 10 positions agree with TRBD1. This CDR3 is built from 14 residues. The trim removed 5 bases at V and 4 bases at J, leaving 2 bases unmatched. The V gene's germline CDR1 is MNHEY and CDR2 SVGAGI. The CDR3 reads CASSPGQGGNTIYF. The CDR3, as DNA: TGTGCCAGCAGTCCGGGACAGGGGGGAAACACCATATATTTT.

The chain combines TRBV7-8 with TRBJ2-1; D uncertain. The germline V and J ends were trimmed by 3 bases and 3 bases, with 9 bases remaining between them. Germline CDR1 reads SGHVS; CDR2 reads FQNEAQ. The CDR3 covers 14 residues. In nucleotides, the CDR3 is TGTGCCAGCAGCTTGGTACGAGGCTACAATGAGCAGTTCTTC. It encodes CASSLVRGYNEQFF.

The table lists this clone with a few counts. The rearrangement uses TRBV4-1 and TRBJ1-2; the match to TRBD1 covers 7 bases. Germline CDR1 and CDR2: MGHRA and YSYEKL. The ends lost 2 bases at V and 7 bases at J; junction bases unmatched: 10. The CDR3 spans 15 residues. CDR3 loop: CASSQRVGGGTGYTF. The CDR3 coding sequence is TGCGCCAGCAGCCAACGGGTTGGAGGGGGCACTGGCTACACCTTC.

A few counts support this clone. The rearrangement joins TRBV7-6 to TRBJ1-5, with 7 nucleotides matching TRBD1. The CDR3 totals 14 residues. V gave up 1 base and J gave up 6 bases; unmatched junction bases: 3. Germline-derived CDR1 and CDR2 are SGHVS and FNYEAQ. The CDR3 loop reads CASSLGTGSQPQHF. CDR3 in DNA: TGTGCCAGCAGCTTAGGGACAGGTAGTCAGCCCCAGCATTTT.